This T cell receptor beta chain was found in a study of beta chain features in type 1 diabetes listed by TCRdb under 2018. As for the study more broadly: Mean age, gender distribution, total cell number and subset yield were not different between patients and healthy donors. Across all samples, fewer than 110,000,000 sorted cells were examined, and cell number per subset correlated strongly with RNA yield. The study compared TCRB repertoires of sorted circulating CD4+ T cell subsets between recently diagnosed type 1 diabetes patients and matched healthy donors. Regulatory and stem cell-like memory subsets were obtained from only 8 patients and about eight healthy donors, while naive and central memory subsets were obtained from all 30 or so donors.

Looking up the germline V gene yields CDR1 SGHAT and CDR2 FQNNGV. The germline V end is reduced by 4 bases and the J end by 6 bases; junction bases left unmatched: 10. The CDR3 measures 16 amino acids from cysteine to phenylalanine. Only CDR3 DNA remains: 48 bases, in frame from the first base. Paper-wide results and their limitations: At VDJ recombination sites, type 1 diabetes patients had fewer insertions and more deleted nucleotides, which implies abnormalities in thymic rearrangement. Shorter templates might be favored by PCR, yet because patient and control samples were amplified and corrected together, any such skew would affect both groups equally. Because cDNA was sequenced instead of genomic DNA, highly expressing activated cells could be over-represented, though the groups showed no difference in activation or CD3 levels. Only small numbers of individuals were included in the HLA sub-analyses, which left unresolved whether HLA type had any influence on TCRB rearrangement. The naive, central memory and regulatory TCRB repertoires appeared to resemble one another more closely among patients than among healthy donors. A moderate but significant shortening of TCRB CDR3 length was observed in type 1 diabetes patients in all four CD4+ subsets.

This clone was detected only a few times. This clone's antigen is unknown. Per-base qualities were not stored, and no clone one base away is much larger. From each donor, a single peripheral blood sample of 100 to 150 mL on average was drawn into heparinised tubes. A BD FACSAria II and a panel including CD45RO, CCR7, CD25, CD127, CD95 and CD27 were used to sort naive, central memory, regulatory and stem cell-like memory CD4+ T cells. Purity was above 95% for every sorted population. PBMCs were isolated immediately by Lymphoprep density gradient centrifugation and stained directly without culture. So that batch effects would be minimized, each experiment stained and sorted samples in pairs, pairing one healthy donor with one patient. All of the isolated RNA was reverse transcribed with the High Capacity cDNA Reverse Transcription Kit, so expressed TCRB transcripts were sequenced. Deep immunoSEQ sequencing was applied to naive, central memory and regulatory T cell samples, giving an average of roughly 3.6 million total reads per sample. Sorted cells were lysed in RLT buffer and RNA was extracted with DNase-treated RNeasy Micro or Mini kits, depending on cell number. To prevent cross-contamination, every cell subset was processed on its own, while patient and healthy donor samples were processed together. Using the immunoSEQ multiplex PCR, TCRB sequences were amplified from cDNA into 87-bp fragments spanning the CDR3 region. Amplicons were sequenced on the Illumina HiSeq platform. From the authors' description of their analysis: Synthetic template baselines were used to correct PCR bias computationally, reads within Hamming distance 2 were collapsed, and singletons that could not be merged were discarded. Reads were aligned to IMGT to assign V, D and J genes, CDR3 length, and insertions or deletions at six rearrangement sites. Clonotype counts were normalized to sorted cell number within each subset before computing true diversity and Gini coefficients with the tcR R package. Repertoire sharing was quantified using the overlap coefficient calculated on TCRB nucleotide sequences. This immuneACCESS table, as held by TCRdb, lists in-frame sequences with V and J called but not all clones. Of the missing ones, under half trace to an unresolved V gene in checked studies; the others have no known cause. The DNA gave D and trimming, while V, J and clone size come from that table. Counted in this sample were roughly 150,000 clones; 11% of them appeared once. The ten largest clones take up approximately 2% of the sample.

Source material: central memory CD4+ T cells from blood. The chain is made from TRBV11-2 and TRBJ1-5, with 9 bases aligning to TRBD1. The receptor's source is a man younger than 30 in good health. The bases are TGTGCCAGCAGCTCTGGACAGGGGAGGAAGAGTCAGCCCCAGCATTTT. Translated, this gives CASSSGQGRKSQPQHF.